The 26 T cell receptor beta chains below were found in one sample sequenced in a study of shared clonotypes between healthy human individuals. Profiling relied on immunoSEQ multiplex PCR, and the TCRdb table lists in-frame clones only, not all of them. The sample consists of around 2.1 million clones, roughly 95% of them appearing once. What was sequenced was naive CD4+ T cells sorted from blood. Subset here: CD45RA+ positively selected. These receptors were taken from a man aged 18 to 35 in good health.

V is TRBV19 and J is TRBJ2-2; maybe TRBD2 (5 bases). Germline-derived CDR1 and CDR2 are LNHDA and SQIVND (reference sequence). The V end was cut by 9 bases, the J end by 4 bases, with 12 bases between. This CDR3 has 13 amino acids. Written as DNA, the CDR3 is TGTGCCAGAGAGGACTGCCTCACCGGGGAGCTGTTTTTT. It encodes CAREDCLTGELFF.

The rearrangement links TRBV7-9 to TRBJ1-2; possibly TRBD1 for D (5 bases). The CDR3 length is 16 residues. V dropped 1 base and J dropped 1 base, with 13 bases sitting between them. Germline V gene lookup returns CDR1 SEHNR and CDR2 FQNEAQ (reference sequence). The CDR3 loop is CASSLEGDRVNYGYTF. For the CDR3, the DNA is TGTGCCAGCAGCTTAGAAGGGGATCGAGTTAACTATGGCTACACCTTC.

This clone appeared a single time. The chain is built from TRBV7-2 and TRBJ2-7; 11 positions agree with TRBD2. The germline V gene encodes CDR1 SGHTA and CDR2 FQGNSA. Germline trimming cut 1 base from V and 5 bases from J; bases unmatched to any gene: 4. The CDR3 has 15 residues. DNA of the CDR3: TGTGCCAGCAGCTTAGGGACTAGCGGGTATAACGAGCAGTACTTC. It specifies CASSLGTSGYNEQYF.

V and J are TRBV9 and TRBJ2-3; D is unresolved. From germline, CDR1 is SGDLS and CDR2 YYNGEE. The V gene lost 4 bases and the J gene lost 2 bases, with 11 bases spanning the gap. This CDR3 has 14 residues. CDR3 sequence reads: CASSPWGVTDTQYF. The CDR3, as DNA: TGTGCCAGCAGCCCCTGGGGTGTCACAGATACGCAGTATTTT.

This clone was seen a few times. The sample holds other DNA sequences that translate to the same CDR3. This chain links TRBV6-5 with TRBJ1-3, with D hard to call. The CDR3 spans 13 residues. The germline V gene has CDR1 MNHEY and CDR2 SVGAGI. Trimming removed 4 bases at V and 4 bases at J, with 8 bases between. This CDR3 is CASSSRPGNTIYF. The CDR3 bases are TGTGCCAGCAGTTCCCGACCCGGAAACACCATATATTTT.

This clone was detected once. The chain uses TRBV4-1 and TRBJ2-7; 8 positions agree with TRBD1. The CDR3 length is 16 residues. The V gene's germline CDR1 is MGHRA and CDR2 YSYEKL. The ends lost 2 bases at V and 0 bases at J; junction bases unmatched: 6. The CDR3 sequence is CASSQSRQGLSYEQYF. For the CDR3, the DNA is TGCGCCAGCAGCCAATCGAGACAGGGGCTCTCCTACGAGCAGTACTTC.

The CDR3 region is CASSGTGSSNQPQHF. In DNA, the CDR3 is TGTGCCAGCAGTGGGACAGGGAGTAGCAATCAGCCCCAGCATTTT. The chain carries TRBV25-1 and TRBJ1-5, with 8 nucleotides matching TRBD1. The CDR3 length is 15 residues. The V segment lost 4 bases and the J segment 0 bases; nucleotides outside the gene matches: 2. The germline gives CDR1 MGHDK, CDR2 SYGVNS.

This sequence joins TRBV5-1 and TRBJ2-5, with D uncertain. The CDR3 has 14 residues. Trimming took 0 bases from V and 6 from J, leaving 12 bases between them. The germline V gene has CDR1 SGHRS and CDR2 YFSETQ. DNA for the CDR3: TGCGCCAGCAGCTTGGCCGAACCCTCCCAGACCCAGTACTTC. Its translation is CASSLAEPSQTQYF.

Concerning this clone: At the DNA level, this CDR3 is encoded by other sequences in the same sample as well. The chain recombines TRBV6-6 with TRBJ2-7; the D gene is possibly TRBD1 (6 bases). The germline V gene encodes CDR1 MNHNY and CDR2 SVGAGI (reference sequence). Trimming left V 2 bases short and J 1 base short, with 9 bases between. The CDR3 covers 14 residues. In DNA form, the CDR3 reads TGTGCCAGCAGTTACGGGGGCAATTCCTACGAGCAGTACTTC. As protein: CASSYGGNSYEQYF.

The chain links TRBV7-9 to TRBJ1-5, with 9 bases lining up with TRBD1. The junction had 8 bases not matched to a gene; V was cut back by 1 base and J by 1 base. Germline V gene data show CDR1 as SEHNR and CDR2 as FQNEAQ (reference sequence). The CDR3 covers 18 residues. CDR3 loop: CASSLGTGVTRSNQPQHF. In DNA, the CDR3 is TGTGCCAGCAGCTTAGGGACAGGGGTCACGAGGAGCAATCAGCCCCAGCATTTT.

As concerns this clone: Other DNA sequences within the sample encode an identical CDR3. This chain uses TRBV20-1 with TRBJ2-1, with no clear D. Germline assignment: CDR1 DFQATT and CDR2 SNEGSKA (reference sequence). The V gene lost 3 bases and the J gene lost 4 bases, with 4 bases spanning the gap. This CDR3 has 11 amino acids. CDR3 in DNA: TGCAGTGCTAGGGAATACAATGAGCAGTTCTTC. It encodes CSAREYNEQFF.

In this sample, this clone turned up a few times. This rearrangement joins TRBV14 to TRBJ2-5; D not resolved. Per the germline V gene, CDR1 is SGHDN and CDR2 is FVKESK. The CDR3 contains 12 residues. Between the trimmed V and J ends, which lost 1 base and 5 bases, there was a span of 5 bases. The CDR3 nucleotides read TGTGCCAGCAGCCAAGGGATGGAGACCCAGTACTTC. Translation: CASSQGMETQYF.

The chain uses TRBV30 and TRBJ2-7, with D perhaps given as TRBD1 or TRBD2 (5 bases each). V lost 5 bases, J lost 6 bases, and 20 bases lay in between. Per the germline V gene, CDR1 is GTSNPN and CDR2 is SVGIG (reference sequence). The CDR3 runs to 14 residues. CDR3 bases: TGTGCCTGGGGACCGAGATGGGAGAGGGGCGAGCAGTACTTC. It encodes CAWGPRWERGEQYF.

The V and J genes are TRBV6-5 and TRBJ2-4, with D perhaps given as TRBD1 or TRBD2 (5 bases each). V was shortened by 3 bases and J by 6 bases, with 12 bases between the two germline ends. In germline, CDR1 is MNHEY, CDR2 SVGAGI. CDR3 length: 14 amino acids. CDR3 sequence: CASSYSGRRNIQYF. CDR3 nucleotide sequence: TGTGCCAGCAGTTATTCGGGGCGTAGAAACATTCAGTACTTC.

The chain carries TRBV7-9 and TRBJ2-7; 9 bases align to TRBD2. In germline, CDR1 is SEHNR, CDR2 FQNEAQ (reference sequence). The CDR3 extends over 15 amino acids. V lost 4 bases to trimming and J lost 0 bases; unmatched junction nucleotides: 4. The CDR3 here is CASSSSGRFSYEQYF. The DNA of the CDR3 is TGTGCCAGCAGCTCCAGCGGGAGGTTCTCCTACGAGCAGTACTTC.

This sequence joins TRBV2 and TRBJ1-2; TRBD1 is a possible D gene (5 bases). V gave up 1 base and J gave up 5 bases, with 14 bases separating them. Looked up from germline, CDR1 is SNHLY and CDR2 is FYNNEI. This CDR3 region has 15 residues. CDR3 residues: CASSEEGQGWYGYTF. Here the CDR3 DNA reads TGTGCCAGCAGTGAAGAAGGGCAGGGCTGGTATGGCTACACCTTC.

The rearrangement links TRBV5-1 to TRBJ2-3, with TRBD2 as a possible D gene (5 bases). V lost 0 bases, J lost 2 bases, and 10 bases lay in between. Germline assignment: CDR1 SGHRS and CDR2 YFSETQ. This CDR3 has 15 residues. The CDR3 loop is CASSLASAVTDTQYF. CDR3 coding DNA: TGCGCCAGCAGCTTGGCGTCAGCGGTCACAGATACGCAGTATTTT.

The chain recombines TRBV7-9 with TRBJ1-6; a possible D gene is TRBD1 (5 bases). The CDR3 is 15 amino acids. V lost 4 bases to trimming and J lost 2 bases, with 9 bases between them. Germline CDR1 and CDR2: SEHNR and FQNEAQ (reference sequence). The CDR3 region has the DNA TGTGCCAGCAGCTGGTCCAGGGCCTATAATTCACCCCTCCACTTT. Its protein is CASSWSRAYNSPLHF.

This clone appeared once. The J gene is TRBJ2-3, the V gene TRBV20-1; 7 bases line up with TRBD2. This CDR3 has 11 amino acids. Unmatched junction bases numbered 2, after V lost 5 bases and J lost 6 bases. CDR1 is DFQATT and CDR2 is SNEGSKA in the germline V gene (reference sequence). For the CDR3, the DNA is TGCAGTGCTTTGGGGGGGGATACGCAGTATTTT. It yields the protein CSALGGDTQYF.

The chain links TRBV9 to TRBJ2-7; D assignment may be TRBD1 or TRBD2 (5 bases each). The germline V gene has CDR1 SGDLS and CDR2 YYNGEE. The CDR3 loop spans 12 amino acids. The V end was cut by 3 bases, the J end by 12 bases, with 16 bases between. The CDR3 region has the DNA TGTGCCAGCAGCGCGTACGGGACCCCAGTGTACTTC. This encodes CASSAYGTPVYF. The full variable domain, in which reference TRBV9 and TRBJ2-7 provide the parts outside the CDR3, is DSGVTQTPKHLITATGQRVTLRCSPRSGDLSVYWYQQSLDQGLQFLIQYYNGEERAKGNILERFSAQQFPDLHSELNLSSLELGDSALYFCASSAYGTPVYFGPGTRLTVT.

To note about this clone: Other nucleotide sequences in the sample specify the same CDR3. CDR3 in amino acids: CAISGGNTEAFF. The CDR3 region has the DNA TGTGCCATCAGCGGGGGAAACACTGAAGCTTTCTTT. The V and J genes are TRBV10-3 and TRBJ1-1; maybe TRBD1 (5 bases). This CDR3 has 12 residues. Germline V gene sequence: CDR1 ENHRY, CDR2 SYGVKD. V dropped 6 bases and J dropped 2 bases, with 7 bases sitting between them.

This clone was observed a single time. An end of the junction does not agree with germline; a read error may underlie this. The J gene is TRBJ1-2, the V gene TRBV6-1; no definite D call. The germline V gene has CDR1 MNHNS and CDR2 SASEGT. The CDR3 runs 10 residues. CDR3 bases: TGTGCCAGCTCCTCAACGGCGCCGCACTTC. Translating it yields CASSSTAPHF.

The chain carries TRBV2 and TRBJ2-7; a weak D match, TRBD1 (6 bases). Germline values: CDR1 SNHLY, CDR2 FYNNEI. The V end was cut by 5 bases, the J end by 2 bases, with 19 bases between. The CDR3 extends over 16 amino acids. This CDR3 reads CASSRTAGQTTYEQYF. The CDR3 DNA is TGTGCCAGCAGTAGAACCGCCGGACAGACAACCTACGAGCAGTACTTC.

The chain links TRBV7-2 to TRBJ2-7, with 8 bases fitting TRBD1. CDR1 and CDR2 (germline): SGHTA, FQGNSA. V was pared by 0 bases and J by 6 bases, with 4 bases of the junction left unmatched. The CDR3 has 14 amino acids. The CDR3 loop is CASSLAPDRAEQYF. Here the CDR3 DNA reads TGTGCCAGCAGCTTAGCCCCGGACAGGGCCGAGCAGTACTTC.

This chain joins TRBV9 and TRBJ1-3; D not certain. The length of the CDR3 is 15 residues. Germline V CDR1 and CDR2: SGDLS, YYNGEE. V was shortened by 3 bases and J by 0 bases, with 10 bases between the two germline ends. This chain's CDR3 is CASSAGRNSGNTIYF. CDR3 nucleotide sequence: TGTGCCAGCAGCGCCGGACGCAACTCTGGAAACACCATATATTTT.

For this clone: This same CDR3 is encoded by further DNA sequences in the sample. J is TRBJ2-7 and V is TRBV11-2, with a possible D match to TRBD1 (6 bases). The CDR3 runs 13 residues. Germline CDR1 is SGHAT and CDR2 is FQNNGV. V lost 5 bases, J lost 0 bases, and 8 bases lay in between. The CDR3 region is CASSRTDSYEQYF. Here the CDR3 DNA reads TGTGCCAGCAGCCGGACAGACTCCTACGAGCAGTACTTC.